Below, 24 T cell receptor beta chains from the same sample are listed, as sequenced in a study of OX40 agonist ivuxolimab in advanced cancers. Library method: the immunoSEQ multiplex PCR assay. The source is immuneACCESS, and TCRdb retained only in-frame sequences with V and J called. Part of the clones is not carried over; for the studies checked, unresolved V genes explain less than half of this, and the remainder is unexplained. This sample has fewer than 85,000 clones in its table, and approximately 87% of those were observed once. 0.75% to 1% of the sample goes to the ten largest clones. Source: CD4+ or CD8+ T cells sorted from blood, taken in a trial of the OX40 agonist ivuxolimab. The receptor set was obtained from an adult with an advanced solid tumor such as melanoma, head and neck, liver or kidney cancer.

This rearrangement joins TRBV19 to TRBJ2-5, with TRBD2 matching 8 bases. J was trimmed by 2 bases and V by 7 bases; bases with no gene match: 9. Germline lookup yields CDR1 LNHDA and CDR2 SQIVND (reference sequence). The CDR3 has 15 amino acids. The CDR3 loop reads CASKEWRGEQETQYF. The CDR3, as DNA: TGTGCCAGTAAGGAATGGCGGGGGGAACAAGAGACCCAGTACTTC.

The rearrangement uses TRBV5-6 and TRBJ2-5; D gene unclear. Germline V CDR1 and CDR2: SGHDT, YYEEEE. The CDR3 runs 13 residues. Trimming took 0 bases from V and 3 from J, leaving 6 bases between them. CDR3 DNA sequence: TGTGCCAGCAGCTTGGGCCGGGAAGAGACCCAGTACTTC. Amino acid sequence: CASSLGREETQYF. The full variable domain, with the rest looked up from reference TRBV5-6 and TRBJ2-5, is DAGVTQSPTHLIKTRGQQVTLRCSPKSGHDTVSWYQQALGQGPQFIFQYYEEEERQRGNFPDRFSGHQFPNYSSELNVNALLLGDSALYLCASSLGREETQYFGPGTRLLVL.

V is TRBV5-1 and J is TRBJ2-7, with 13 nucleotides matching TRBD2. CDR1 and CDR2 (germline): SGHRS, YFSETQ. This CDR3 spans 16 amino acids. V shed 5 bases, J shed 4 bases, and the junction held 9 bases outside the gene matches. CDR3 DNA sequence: TGCGCCAGCAGTCTCACTAGCGGGGGGGCCTCGTACGAGCAGTACTTC. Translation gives CASSLTSGGASYEQYF.

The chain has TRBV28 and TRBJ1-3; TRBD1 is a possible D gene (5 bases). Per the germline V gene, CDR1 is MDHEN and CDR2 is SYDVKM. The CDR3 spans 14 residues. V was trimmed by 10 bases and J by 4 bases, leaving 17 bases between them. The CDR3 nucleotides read TGTGCCACAGAGGAAGGGGCTGCGGGAAACACCATATATTTT. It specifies CATEEGAAGNTIYF. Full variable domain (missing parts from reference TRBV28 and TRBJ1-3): DVKVTQSSRYLVKRTGEKVFLECVQDMDHENMFWYRQDPGLGLRLIYFSYDVKMKEKGDIPEGYSVSREKKERFSLILESASTNQTSMYLCATEEGAAGNTIYFGEGSWLTVV.

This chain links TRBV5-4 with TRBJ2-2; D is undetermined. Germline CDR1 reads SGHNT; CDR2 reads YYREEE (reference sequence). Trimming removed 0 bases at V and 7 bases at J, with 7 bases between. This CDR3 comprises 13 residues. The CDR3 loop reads CASSLGHRGELFF. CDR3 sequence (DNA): TGTGCCAGCAGCTTGGGACACCGCGGGGAGCTGTTTTTT. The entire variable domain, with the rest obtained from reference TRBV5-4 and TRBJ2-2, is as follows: ETGVTQSPTHLIKTRGQQVTLRCSSQSGHNTVSWYQQALGQGPQFIFQYYREEENGRGNFPPRFSGLQFPNYSSELNVNALELDDSALYLCASSLGHRGELFFGEGSRLTVL.

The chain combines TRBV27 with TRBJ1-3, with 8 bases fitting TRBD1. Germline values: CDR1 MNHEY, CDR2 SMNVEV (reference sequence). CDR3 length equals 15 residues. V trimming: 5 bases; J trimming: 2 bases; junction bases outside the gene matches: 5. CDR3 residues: CASSPMTGAGNTIYF. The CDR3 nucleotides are TGTGCCAGCAGTCCCATGACAGGGGCTGGAAACACCATATATTTT.

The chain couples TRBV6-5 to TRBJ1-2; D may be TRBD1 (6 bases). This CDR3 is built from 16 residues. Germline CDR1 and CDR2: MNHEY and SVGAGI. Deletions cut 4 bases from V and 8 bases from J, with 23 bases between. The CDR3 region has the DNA TGTGCCAGCAGTTCCTCGACGACAGGACGTCGGGGAGGCTACACCTTC. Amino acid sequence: CASSSSTTGRRGGYTF.

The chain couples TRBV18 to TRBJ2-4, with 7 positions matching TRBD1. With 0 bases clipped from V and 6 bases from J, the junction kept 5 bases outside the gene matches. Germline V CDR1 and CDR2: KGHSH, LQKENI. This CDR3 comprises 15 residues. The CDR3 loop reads CASSPPWTGLNIQYF. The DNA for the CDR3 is TGTGCCAGCTCACCACCCTGGACAGGTCTAAACATTCAGTACTTC. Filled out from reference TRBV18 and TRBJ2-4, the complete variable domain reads NAGVMQNPRHLVRRRGQEARLRCSPMKGHSHVYWYRQLPEEGLKFMVYLQKENIIDESGMPKERFSAEFPKEGPSILRIQQVVRGDSAAYFCASSPPWTGLNIQYFGAGTRLSVL.

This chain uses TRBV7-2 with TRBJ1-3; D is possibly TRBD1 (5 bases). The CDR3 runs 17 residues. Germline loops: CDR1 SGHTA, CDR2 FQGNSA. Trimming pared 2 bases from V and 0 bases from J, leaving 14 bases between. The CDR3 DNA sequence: TGTGCCAGCAGCTTATGGGCGGGGGGGTCCTCTGGAAACACCATATATTTT. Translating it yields CASSLWAGGSSGNTIYF.

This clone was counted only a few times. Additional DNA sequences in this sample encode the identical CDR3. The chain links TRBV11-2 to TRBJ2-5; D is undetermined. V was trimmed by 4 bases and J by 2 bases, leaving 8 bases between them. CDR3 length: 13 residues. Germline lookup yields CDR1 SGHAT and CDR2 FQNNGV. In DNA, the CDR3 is TGTGCCAGCAGCTCCGGGTCGCAAGAGACCCAGTACTTC. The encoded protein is CASSSGSQETQYF.

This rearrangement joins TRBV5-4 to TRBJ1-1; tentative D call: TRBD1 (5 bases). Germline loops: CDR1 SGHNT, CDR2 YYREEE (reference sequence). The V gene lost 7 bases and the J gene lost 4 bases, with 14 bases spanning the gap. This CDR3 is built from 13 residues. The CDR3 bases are TGTGCCAGCCATAATGCGGGGGGCACTGAAGCTTTCTTT. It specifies CASHNAGGTEAFF.

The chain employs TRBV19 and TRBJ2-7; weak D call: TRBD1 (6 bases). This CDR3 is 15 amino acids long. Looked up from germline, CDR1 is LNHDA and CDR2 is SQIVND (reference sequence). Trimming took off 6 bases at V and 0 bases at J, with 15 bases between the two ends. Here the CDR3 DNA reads TGTGCCAGTAGGCCCTCCGTGGGGGCCTCCTACGAGCAGTACTTC. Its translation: CASRPSVGASYEQYF.

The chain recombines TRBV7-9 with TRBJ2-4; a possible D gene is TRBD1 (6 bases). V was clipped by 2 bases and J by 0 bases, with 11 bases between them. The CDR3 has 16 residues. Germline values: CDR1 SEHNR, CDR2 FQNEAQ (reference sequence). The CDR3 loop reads CASSLNQGKAKNIQYF. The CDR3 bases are TGTGCCAGCAGCTTAAATCAGGGGAAAGCCAAAAACATTCAGTACTTC.

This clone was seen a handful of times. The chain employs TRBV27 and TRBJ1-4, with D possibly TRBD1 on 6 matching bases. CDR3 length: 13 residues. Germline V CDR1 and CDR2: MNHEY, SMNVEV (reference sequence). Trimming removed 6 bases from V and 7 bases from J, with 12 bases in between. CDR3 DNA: TGTGCCAGCAGAAGGGGGGTTAGTGAAAAACTGTTTTTT. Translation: CASRRGVSEKLFF.

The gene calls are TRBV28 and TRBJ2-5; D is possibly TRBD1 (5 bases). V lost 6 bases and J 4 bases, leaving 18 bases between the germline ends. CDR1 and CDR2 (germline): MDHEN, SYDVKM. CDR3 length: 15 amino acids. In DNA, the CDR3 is TGTGCCAGCAGCAAACCCGCAGGGTCTAGAGAGACCCAGTACTTC. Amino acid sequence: CASSKPAGSRETQYF.

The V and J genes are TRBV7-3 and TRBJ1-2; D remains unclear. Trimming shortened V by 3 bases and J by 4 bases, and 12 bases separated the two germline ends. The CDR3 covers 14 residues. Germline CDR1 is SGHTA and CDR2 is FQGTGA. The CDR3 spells CASSLAGWGYGYTF. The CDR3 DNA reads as TGTGCCAGCAGCTTGGCCGGATGGGGCTATGGCTACACCTTC.

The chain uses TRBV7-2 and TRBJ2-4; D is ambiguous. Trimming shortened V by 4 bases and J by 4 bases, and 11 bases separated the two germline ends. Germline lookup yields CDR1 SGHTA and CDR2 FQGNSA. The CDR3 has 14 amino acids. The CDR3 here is CASSSPIFKNIQYF. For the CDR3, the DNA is TGTGCCAGCAGCTCCCCCATTTTTAAAAACATTCAGTACTTC. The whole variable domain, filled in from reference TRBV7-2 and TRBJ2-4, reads GAGVSQSPSNKVTEKGKDVELRCDPISGHTALYWYRQSLGQGLEFLIYFQGNSAPDKSGLPSDRFSAERTGGSVSTLTIQRTQQEDSAVYLCASSSPIFKNIQYFGAGTRLSVL.

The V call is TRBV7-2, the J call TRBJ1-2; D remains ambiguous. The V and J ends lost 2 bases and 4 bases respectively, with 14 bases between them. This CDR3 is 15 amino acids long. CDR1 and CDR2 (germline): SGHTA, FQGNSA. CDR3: CASSLMEVGGYGYTF. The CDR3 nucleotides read TGTGCCAGCAGCTTAATGGAGGTCGGAGGCTATGGCTACACCTTC.

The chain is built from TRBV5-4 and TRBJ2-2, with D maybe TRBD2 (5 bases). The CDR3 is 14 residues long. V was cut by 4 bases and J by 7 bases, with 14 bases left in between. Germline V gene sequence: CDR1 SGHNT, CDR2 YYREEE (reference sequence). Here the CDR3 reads CASSPDLAGGELFF. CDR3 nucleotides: TGTGCCAGCAGCCCGGACCTCGCGGGCGGGGAGCTGTTTTTT.

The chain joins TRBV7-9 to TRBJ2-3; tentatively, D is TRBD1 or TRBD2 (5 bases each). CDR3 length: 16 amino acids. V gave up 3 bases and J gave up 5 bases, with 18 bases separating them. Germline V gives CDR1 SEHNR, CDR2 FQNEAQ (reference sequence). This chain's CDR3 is CASSFPTGLAEDTQYF. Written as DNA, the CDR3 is TGTGCCAGCAGCTTTCCCACAGGACTTGCCGAAGATACGCAGTATTTT.

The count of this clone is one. CDR3 sequence: CASSPGQGFDGYTF. The CDR3, as DNA: TGTGCCAGCTCACCGGGACAGGGCTTTGATGGCTACACCTTC. This chain connects TRBV18 to TRBJ1-2, with TRBD1 identical over 9 bases. V shed 3 bases and J 6 bases; nucleotides not matched to a gene: 5. This CDR3 is 14 amino acids long. Germline CDR1 and CDR2: KGHSH and LQKENI.

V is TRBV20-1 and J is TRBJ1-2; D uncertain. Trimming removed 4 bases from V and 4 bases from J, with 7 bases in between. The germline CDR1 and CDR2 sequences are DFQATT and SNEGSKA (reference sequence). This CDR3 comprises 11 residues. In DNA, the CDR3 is TGCAGTGCTACACCGGGCTATGGCTACACCTTC. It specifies CSATPGYGYTF.

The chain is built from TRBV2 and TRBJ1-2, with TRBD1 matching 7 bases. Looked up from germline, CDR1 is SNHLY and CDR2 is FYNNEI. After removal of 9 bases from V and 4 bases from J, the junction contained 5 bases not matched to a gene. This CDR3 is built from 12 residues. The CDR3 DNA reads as TGTGCCAGTTCCGGGACAGTCTATGGCTACACCTTC. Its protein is CASSGTVYGYTF. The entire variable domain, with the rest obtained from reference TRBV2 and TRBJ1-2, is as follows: EPEVTQTPSHQVTQMGQEVILRCVPISNHLYFYWYRQILGQKVEFLVSFYNNEISEKSEIFDDQFSVERPDGSNFTLKIRSTKLEDSAMYFCASSGTVYGYTFGSGTRLTVV.

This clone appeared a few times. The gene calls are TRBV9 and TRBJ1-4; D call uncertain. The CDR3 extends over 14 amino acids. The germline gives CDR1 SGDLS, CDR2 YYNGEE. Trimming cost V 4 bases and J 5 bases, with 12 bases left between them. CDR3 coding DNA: TGTGCCAGCAGCCCGCCCGGGAGAAATGAAAAACTGTTTTTT. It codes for CASSPPGRNEKLFF.